This record concerns one TCR beta chain sequence. Its target is not known. This specimen belongs to a study of T cell responses to AZD1222 COVID-19 vaccine. Data came from immunoSEQ multiplex PCR; TCRdb stores just in-frame clones and leaves some out. The sample contains 150,000 to 200,000 clones, almost 95% of which appear only once. General study points: Distributed over spike, vaccine-associated CD4 TCRs predominated at 160-218 and 743-854. Sampled repertoires all dated from after the peak T cell response.

The receptor's source is an adult in good health. The material sequenced was peripheral blood, taken on day 0 of AZD1222 vaccination.

CDR3 coding DNA: TGTGCCAGCAGTACCACAGGGTATCAGCCCCAGCATTTT. Protein: CASSTTGYQPQHF. V usage is TRBV27 and J usage is TRBJ1-5; TRBD1 is a possible D gene (6 bases). Germline loops: CDR1 MNHEY, CDR2 SMNVEV (reference sequence). CDR3 size: 13 residues. The V end was cut by 5 bases, the J end by 5 bases, with 10 bases between.